A selection of T cell receptor beta chains follows, all from one sample in a study of immune evolution from preneoplasia to lung adenocarcinoma. Method: immunoSEQ multiplex PCR; TCRdb's copy keeps in-frame clones and lacks some. The sample consists of under 9,000 clones, 70% to 80% of them appearing once. The specimen was FFPE atypical adenomatous hyperplasia tissue from the lung. Source of these receptors: a donor of 70 years or more with lung adenocarcinoma. Some clones in this sample may be carry-over from other donors' samples. CDR3s include the opening cysteine and the closing phenylalanine or tryptophan. Fields, in order: clone size, D gene, V gene, CDR3 length, J gene, CDR3 protein, CDR3 DNA. A D gene is named only where the DNA matches it firmly. The size field is filled for only some rows; it gives once, few, many or a size class.

once,.,TRBV5-4,16,TRBJ2-2,CASSLAGATNTGELFF,TGTGCCAGCAGCTTGGCCGGGGCCACGAACACCGGGGAGCTGTTTTTT
.,.,TRBV2,11,TRBJ2-7,CASRRGYEQYF,TGTGCCAGCAGGCGAGGCTACGAGCAGTACTTC
.,.,TRBV7-9,13,TRBJ1-3,CASSYRQIDTIYF,TGTGCCAGCAGCTATCGACAGATAGACACCATATATTTT
.,.,TRBV7-9,12,TRBJ2-3,CASSPGPGREYF,TGTGCCAGCAGCCCAGGCCCGGGCCGCGAGTATTTT
.,TRBD1,TRBV6-4,15,TRBJ2-5,CASSVTGVPGETQYF,TGTGCCAGCAGTGTCACAGGGGTCCCGGGGGAGACCCAGTACTTC
.,.,TRBV10-3,15,TRBJ1-1,CAISESGDLNTEAFF,TGTGCCATCAGTGAGTCAGGGGACCTCAACACTGAAGCTTTCTTT
.,.,TRBV30,13,TRBJ2-7,CAWKVRETFEQYF,TGTGCCTGGAAGGTCAGGGAGACTTTCGAGCAGTACTTC
.,.,TRBV18,13,TRBJ1-1,CASSPGVNTEAFF,TGTGCCAGCTCACCGGGAGTGAACACTGAAGCTTTCTTT
.,.,TRBV5-1,14,TRBJ2-1,CASRKGEAYNEQFF,TGCGCCAGCAGGAAGGGGGAAGCTTACAATGAGCAGTTCTTC
.,.,TRBV29-1,13,TRBJ2-1,CSVEGTDYNEQFF,TGCAGCGTTGAAGGGACAGACTACAATGAGCAGTTCTTC
.,TRBD1,TRBV2,15,TRBJ2-1,CASRPGTGIGNEQFF,TGTGCCAGCAGGCCCGGGACAGGGATAGGGAATGAGCAGTTCTTC
.,.,TRBV11-1,12,TRBJ2-5,CASSYPDSQQYF,TGTGCCAGCAGCTACCCAGACAGCCAGCAGTACTTC
.,.,TRBV11-3,18,TRBJ2-2,CASSLNGGGPTRAGELFF,TGTGCCAGCAGCTTAAATGGTGGCGGGCCCACGAGGGCCGGGGAGCTGTTTTTT
.,.,TRBV5-1,13,TRBJ1-6,CASSLDPGSPLHF,TGCGCCAGCAGCTTGGATCCGGGATCACCCCTCCACTTT
.,.,TRBV7-8,15,TRBJ1-1,CASSSLAGSNTEAFF,TGTGCCAGCAGCTCGTTAGCGGGGTCGAACACTGAAGCTTTCTTT
few,.,TRBV28,15,TRBJ1-6,CASTLLGPKDSPLHF,TGTGCCAGCACCTTACTTGGTCCAAAAGATTCACCCCTCCACTTT
.,.,TRBV5-1,15,TRBJ2-3,CASSLGGGISDTQYF,TGCGCCAGCAGCTTGGGTGGTGGTATATCAGATACGCAGTATTTT
.,.,TRBV11-2,13,TRBJ1-2,CASSLSQIYGYTF,TGTGCCAGCAGCTTAAGTCAGATTTATGGCTACACCTTC
.,TRBD2,TRBV6-1,14,TRBJ2-3,CASSGGLDTDTQYF,TGTGCCAGCAGTGGCGGACTAGACACAGATACGCAGTATTTT
.,TRBD1,TRBV7-9,15,TRBJ2-7,CASSDGQGAEYEQYF,TGTGCCAGCAGCGACGGACAGGGGGCCGAGTACGAGCAGTACTTC
.,.,TRBV15,15,TRBJ1-1,CATSRPLSMVAEAFF,TGTGCCACCAGCAGGCCCCTCTCAATGGTAGCTGAAGCTTTCTTT
.,.,TRBV5-5,12,TRBJ1-2,CASSLVNYGYTF,TGTGCCAGCAGCTTGGTTAACTATGGCTACACCTTC
.,.,TRBV28,17,TRBJ2-7,CASRLRGGNGQAYEQYF,TGTGCCAGCAGGCTGAGGGGGGGCAACGGACAAGCATACGAGCAGTACTTC
once,.,TRBV6-8,14,TRBJ1-2,CASSYPRTYYGYTF,TGTGCCAGCAGTTACCCCAGGACTTACTATGGCTACACCTTC
.,.,TRBV27,14,TRBJ1-4,CASSPDATNEKLFF,TGTGCCAGCAGTCCGGATGCAACTAATGAAAAACTGTTTTTT
.,.,TRBV15,12,TRBJ2-7,CATSSRGAEQYF,TGTGCCACCAGCAGCAGGGGTGCCGAGCAGTACTTC
.,.,TRBV30,14,TRBJ1-6,CAWRQGSYNSPLHF,TGTGCCTGGAGGCAAGGCTCGTATAATTCACCCCTCCACTTT
.,TRBD1,TRBV28,13,TRBJ2-7,CASSLRQGYEQYF,TGTGCCAGCAGTCTAAGACAGGGTTACGAGCAGTACTTC
.,.,TRBV29-1,13,TRBJ2-7,CSVLVAGRYEQYF,TGCAGCGTATTAGTAGCAGGGCGCTACGAGCAGTACTTC
.,.,TRBV6-6,15,TRBJ2-1,CASGRGELAGGEQFF,TGTGCCAGCGGCAGGGGGGAACTGGCGGGGGGTGAGCAGTTCTTC
.,TRBD2,TRBV2,13,TRBJ2-7,CASSTLTGGEQYF,TGTGCCAGCAGTACTCTGACGGGAGGCGAGCAGTACTTC
.,TRBD2,TRBV19,16,TRBJ2-3,CASRKREGGTTDTQYF,TGTGCCAGTAGGAAACGGGAGGGTGGGACCACAGATACGCAGTATTTT
.,.,TRBV5-6,15,TRBJ2-7,CASSLGHRETYEQYF,TGTGCCAGCAGCTTAGGCCACAGGGAAACCTACGAGCAGTACTTC
.,.,TRBV7-9,13,TRBJ1-6,CASSLAGGSPLHF,TGTGCCAGCAGCTTAGCTGGGGGTTCACCCCTCCACTTT
.,.,TRBV11-3,17,TRBJ1-4,CASRRNGASATNEKLFF,TGTGCCAGCAGAAGAAACGGAGCCTCGGCAACTAATGAAAAACTGTTTTTT
.,.,TRBV5-1,11,TRBJ1-2,CASSRGYGYTF,TGCGCCAGCAGTCGAGGCTATGGCTACACCTTC
.,.,TRBV7-8,17,TRBJ2-2,CASNAQTGTPNTGELFF,TGTGCCAGCAACGCCCAGACCGGGACGCCGAACACCGGGGAGCTGTTTTTT
.,.,TRBV7-6,14,TRBJ2-7,CASSQGQVNGEQYF,TGTGCCAGCAGCCAAGGCCAAGTTAATGGCGAGCAGTACTTC
.,.,TRBV30,13,TRBJ2-3,CAWAPGRRDTQYF,TGTGCCTGGGCGCCGGGGCGTAGGGATACGCAGTATTTT